A selection of T cell receptor beta chains follows, all from one sample in a study of OX40 agonist ivuxolimab in advanced cancers. TCRdb's copy holds only in-frame clones and misses some; the assay was immunoSEQ multiplex PCR. The data show roughly 56,000 clones, with 65% to 90% seen just once and about 0.95% held by the top ten. The specimen comprised CD4+ or CD8+ T cells sorted from blood, sampled in a trial of the OX40 agonist ivuxolimab. These receptors were obtained from an adult with an advanced solid tumor such as melanoma, head and neck, liver or kidney cancer. Each CDR3 is given with its conserved first and last residue. A D gene is named only where the DNA matches it firmly. Clone size is given for some rows only: seen once, a few or many times, or a class if the clone is expanded.

>TRBJ2-7|.|TRBV15|.
TGTGCCACCAGCAGAGAGTCATTCGTATACGAGCAGTACTTC
CATSRESFVYEQYF
>TRBJ2-2|.|TRBV5-1|TRBD1
TGCGCCAGCAGGATCCCGGGACAGGCGAACACCGGGGAGCTGTTTTTT
CASRIPGQANTGELFF
>TRBJ2-3|.|TRBV5-1|.
TGCGCCAGCAGCTTCGGGACCTCCATGGATACGCAGTATTTT
CASSFGTSMDTQYF
>TRBJ1-3|.|TRBV7-9|.
TGTGCCAGCAGCCCCGGAAGGGACCCATCTGGAAACACCATATATTTT
CASSPGRDPSGNTIYF
>TRBJ2-7|.|TRBV28|.
TGTGCCAGCAGTCCGCCGGGACTGGACTACGAGCAGTACTTC
CASSPPGLDYEQYF
>TRBJ2-2|.|TRBV5-1|TRBD1
TGCGCCAGCAGCTTGGGAGGGACAGGGGGCACCGGGGAGCTGTTTTTT
CASSLGGTGGTGELFF
>TRBJ2-5|.|TRBV7-2|.
TGTGCCAGCAGCTTAGTTCTCCAAGAGACCCAGTACTTC
CASSLVLQETQYF
>TRBJ2-1|.|TRBV19|TRBD2
TGTGCCAGTAGTCCGTTGGGGTCAGCGGGAGGGACCAATGAGCAGTTCTTC
CASSPLGSAGGTNEQFF
>TRBJ2-3|.|TRBV7-2|TRBD2
TGTGCCAGCAGCTTCTCAGCGGGGGGCGCTAGCACAGATACGCAGTATTTT
CASSFSAGGASTDTQYF
>TRBJ2-7|.|TRBV10-3|.
TGTGCCATCAGTGAGTCGGCACCCCGGGAACAGTACTTC
CAISESAPREQYF
>TRBJ2-4|.|TRBV27|TRBD1
TGTGCCAGCAGCCCAAAGGCCCATAACCAGGGGGTAGCCAAAAACATTCAGTACTTC
CASSPKAHNQGVAKNIQYF
>TRBJ1-2|.|TRBV6-5|.
TGTGCCACCCGATTGGGGGGCGCTCAGTATGGCTACACCTTC
CATRLGGAQYGYTF
>TRBJ2-5|.|TRBV29-1|TRBD2
TGCAGCGTTGAAGAGCGGGGGTGGGAGACCCAGTACTTC
CSVEERGWETQYF
>TRBJ2-5|.|TRBV7-6|TRBD2
TGTGCCAGCAGCAAAACCGCCGGGACTAGCGGGAGTGGCGCGGAGACCCAGTACTTC
CASSKTAGTSGSGAETQYF
>TRBJ2-5|.|TRBV5-4|.
TGTGCCAGCACCGGACAGCGACAAGAGACCCAGTACTTC
CASTGQRQETQYF
>TRBJ1-6|.|TRBV5-1|.
TGCGCCAGCAGCTTGGCCGTGGGCGGGAATTCACCCCTCCACTTT
CASSLAVGGNSPLHF
>TRBJ2-7|once|TRBV6-5|TRBD2
TGTGCCAGCAGGAGGACTAGCGGACCCTACGAGCAGTACTTC
CASRRTSGPYEQYF
>TRBJ1-4|.|TRBV28|.
TGTGCCAGCAGTTCCAATGAAAAACTGTTTTTT
CASSSNEKLFF
>TRBJ1-2|.|TRBV6-6|.
TGTGCCAGCAGTTACCCGAATGGGGAGGGCCCCTATGGCTACACCTTC
CASSYPNGEGPYGYTF
>TRBJ2-7|once|TRBV27|TRBD2
TGTGCCAGGACTACAGGGACTAGATGCTCCTACGAGCAGTACTTC
CARTTGTRCSYEQYF
>TRBJ2-3|few|TRBV2|TRBD2
TGTGCCAGCAGTGCAATTAGCGGGAGGGCCAAAGATACGCAGTATTTT
CASSAISGRAKDTQYF
>TRBJ1-2|.|TRBV19|.
TGTGCCAGTAGGAGACAGCCTAACTATGGCTACACCTTC
CASRRQPNYGYTF
>TRBJ2-1|.|TRBV7-9|.
TGTGCCAGCAGCTCCCCGTACAGGGCCCAGAGCTCCTACAATGAGCAGTTCTTC
CASSSPYRAQSSYNEQFF
>TRBJ2-7|.|TRBV12-5|.
TGTGCTAGTGGTTTGGTACTGGGGAGCGCTGGCTACGAGCAGTACTTC
CASGLVLGSAGYEQYF
>TRBJ2-1|.|TRBV19|TRBD2
TGTGCCAGTAGTATAGATAGGGCTAGCGGGAGAAATGAGCAGTTCTTC
CASSIDRASGRNEQFF